These T cell receptor beta chains were read from a single sample in a study of cytomegalovirus exposure and HLA in healthy donors. Clones were sequenced by immunoSEQ multiplex PCR, and TCRdb holds only the in-frame ones, with some missing. This sample has fewer than 150,000 clones, with around 75% found just once. The sequenced material came from PBMCs. The receptors shown here come from a young man in good health and CMV-seronegative. CDR3s include the opening cysteine and the closing phenylalanine or tryptophan. The order of the fields is V gene, J gene, CDR3 protein.

>TRBV11-2|TRBJ1-1
CASTFSQGNTEAFF
>TRBV28|TRBJ2-1
CASSPVWGISYNEQFF
>TRBV27|TRBJ1-1
CASSLSGFGLNTEAFF
>TRBV28|TRBJ2-1
CASSLLAGATYNEQFF
>TRBV30|TRBJ1-3
CAWSKQGNTIYF
>TRBV6-1|TRBJ1-1
CASSEGPMNTEAFF
>TRBV7-8|TRBJ2-1
CASSTLLVTNEQFF
>TRBV15|TRBJ1-4
CATKPLPDRVEEKLFF
>TRBV9|TRBJ2-5
CASSVSGGGAQETQYF
>TRBV27|TRBJ1-2
CASRPPATGGAGGYTF
>TRBV30|TRBJ2-3
CAWSVRGDTQYF
>TRBV6-1|TRBJ1-6
CASSESSSYNSPLHF
>TRBV4-1|TRBJ2-7
CASSRATGGDWEQYF
>TRBV5-6|TRBJ2-3
CASSQQGAPRRDTQYF
>TRBV7-2|TRBJ2-3
CASSLEGLAGHTDTQYF
>TRBV7-8|TRBJ2-5
CASSRDVGSSQETQYF
>TRBV27|TRBJ2-7
CASEKRGPGGASNIIYEQYF
>TRBV5-1|TRBJ2-1
CASSLGGASYNEQFF
>TRBV7-9|TRBJ2-5
CASSPVGSSGHQETQYF
>TRBV21-1|TRBJ2-3
CASSKALGLAGDSVTDTQYF
>TRBV9|TRBJ2-7
CASSVDGQGAGTVQYF
>TRBV7-9|TRBJ2-3
CASSEGPVGTDTQYF
>TRBV7-4|TRBJ2-1
CASSLAMEVRTNDNEQFF
>TRBV4-2|TRBJ2-1
CASSPLGGGSSYNEQFF
>TRBV5-8|TRBJ2-7
CASSLLAGTYEQYF
>TRBV27|TRBJ2-1
CASSLGGIPSEQFF
>TRBV7-8|TRBJ2-5
CASSLGRLQETQYF
>TRBV28|TRBJ1-4
CASSPPAGTPNEKLFF
>TRBV6-5|TRBJ1-4
CASSYGAVGEKLFF
>TRBV6-1|TRBJ1-5
CASSKGQGGTNQPQHF
>TRBV28|TRBJ2-7
CASSFVGLADSYEQYF
>TRBV10-3|TRBJ2-2
CAISEPGGGELFF
>TRBV7-9|TRBJ2-7
CASSLRSGTTYEQYF
>TRBV2|TRBJ1-2
CASSEARTARGYTF
>TRBV5-1|TRBJ2-7
CASNPDRGDEQYF
>TRBV28|TRBJ1-6
CASSLGDRVSSPLHF
>TRBV9|TRBJ2-2
CASSVGTSGTRTGELFF
>TRBV28|TRBJ1-2
CASSPILQGRDGYTF
>TRBV7-2|TRBJ2-7
CASSLAPSSYEQYF
>TRBV11-1|TRBJ2-5
CASSLGVSLQETQYF
>TRBV4-1|TRBJ1-4
CASSQDRQSATNEKLFF
>TRBV11-2|TRBJ1-1
CASSLWDRDTEAFF
>TRBV9|TRBJ2-1
CASSVVTGNEQFF
>TRBV9|TRBJ2-1
CASSAGTGVYNEQFF
>TRBV18|TRBJ2-7
CASSTNRGSSHEQYF
>TRBV10-3|TRBJ2-3
CAISARGSTDTQYF
>TRBV5-4|TRBJ2-7
CASSRDRVPGYEQYF
>TRBV28|TRBJ1-2
CASITGTGGGGGYTF
>TRBV14|TRBJ1-6
CASSYWTANNSPLHF
>TRBV6-1|TRBJ1-5
CASSLQGARGQPQHF
>TRBV6-5|TRBJ2-7
CASSYSQTGASYEQYF
>TRBV5-1|TRBJ1-4
CASSLGTGEGKLFF
>TRBV9|TRBJ1-2
CASSVGGGSDGYTF
>TRBV30|TRBJ2-3
CAWTGGDWDTQYF
>TRBV5-1|TRBJ2-3
CASSLGLMGGPRDTQYF
>TRBV27|TRBJ2-1
CASSLSAAGVGAFF
>TRBV29-1|TRBJ2-7
CSVVSGREYYEQYF
>TRBV7-6|TRBJ2-1
CASSLDGRGAEQFF
>TRBV4-1|TRBJ2-5
CASSQGVVSGITETQYF